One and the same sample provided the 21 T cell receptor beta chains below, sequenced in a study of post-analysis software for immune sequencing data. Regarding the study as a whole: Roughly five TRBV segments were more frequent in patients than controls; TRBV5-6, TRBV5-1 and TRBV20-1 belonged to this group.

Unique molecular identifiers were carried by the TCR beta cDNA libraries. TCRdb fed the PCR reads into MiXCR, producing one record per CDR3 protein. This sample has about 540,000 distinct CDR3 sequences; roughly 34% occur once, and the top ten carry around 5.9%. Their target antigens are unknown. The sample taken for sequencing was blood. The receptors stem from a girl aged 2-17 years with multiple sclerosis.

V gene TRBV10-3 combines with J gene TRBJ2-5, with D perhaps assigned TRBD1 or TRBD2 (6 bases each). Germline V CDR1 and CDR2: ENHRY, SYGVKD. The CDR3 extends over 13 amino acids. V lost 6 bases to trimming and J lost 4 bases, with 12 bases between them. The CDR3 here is CAIRGGNGETQYF. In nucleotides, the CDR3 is TGTGCCATCAGAGGGGGGAACGGAGAGACCCAGTACTTC.

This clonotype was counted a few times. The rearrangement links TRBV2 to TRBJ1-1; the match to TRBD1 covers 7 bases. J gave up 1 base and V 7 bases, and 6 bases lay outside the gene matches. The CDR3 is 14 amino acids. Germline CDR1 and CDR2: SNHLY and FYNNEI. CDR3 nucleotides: TGTGCCAGCACCCTAGGACAGGAGAACACTGAAGCTTTCTTT. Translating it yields CASTLGQENTEAFF. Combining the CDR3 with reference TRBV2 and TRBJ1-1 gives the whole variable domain EPEVTQTPSHQVTQMGQEVILRCVPISNHLYFYWYRQILGQKVEFLVSFYNNEISEKSEIFDDQFSVERPDGSNFTLKIRSTKLEDSAMYFCASTLGQENTEAFFGQGTRLTVV.

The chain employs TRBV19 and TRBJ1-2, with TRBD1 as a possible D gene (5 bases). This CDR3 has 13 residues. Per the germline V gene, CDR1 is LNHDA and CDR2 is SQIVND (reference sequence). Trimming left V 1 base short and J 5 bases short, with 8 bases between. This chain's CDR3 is CASSIANRYGYTF. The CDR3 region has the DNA TGTGCCAGTAGTATAGCCAACAGGTATGGCTACACCTTC.

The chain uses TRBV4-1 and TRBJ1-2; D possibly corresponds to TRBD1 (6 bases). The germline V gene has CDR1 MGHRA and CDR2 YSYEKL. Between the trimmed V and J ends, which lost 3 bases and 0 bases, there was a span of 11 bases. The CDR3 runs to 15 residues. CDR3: CASSHVWGPNYGYTF. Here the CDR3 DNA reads TGCGCCAGCAGCCACGTGTGGGGGCCTAACTATGGCTACACCTTC.

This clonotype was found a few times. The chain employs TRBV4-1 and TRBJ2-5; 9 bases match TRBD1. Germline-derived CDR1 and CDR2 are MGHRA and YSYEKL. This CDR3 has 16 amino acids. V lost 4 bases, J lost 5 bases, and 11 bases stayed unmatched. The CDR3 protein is CASSLDPGQGLETQYF. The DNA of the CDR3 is TGCGCCAGCAGCCTCGACCCGGGACAGGGTTTGGAGACCCAGTACTTC.

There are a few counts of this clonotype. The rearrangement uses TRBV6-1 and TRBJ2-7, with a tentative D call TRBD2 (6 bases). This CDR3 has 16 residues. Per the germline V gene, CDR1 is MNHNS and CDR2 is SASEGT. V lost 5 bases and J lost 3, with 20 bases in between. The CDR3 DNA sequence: TGTGCCAGCAGTCCCGGGGCGGGACCTCATAACTACGAGCAGTACTTC. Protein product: CASSPGAGPHNYEQYF.

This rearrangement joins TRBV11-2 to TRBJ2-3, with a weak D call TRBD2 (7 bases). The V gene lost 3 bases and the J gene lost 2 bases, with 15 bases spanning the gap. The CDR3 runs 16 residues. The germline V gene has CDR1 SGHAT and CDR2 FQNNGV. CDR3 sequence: CASSFMGGGNTDTQYF. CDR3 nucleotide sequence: TGTGCCAGCAGCTTTATGGGGGGGGGCAACACAGATACGCAGTATTTT. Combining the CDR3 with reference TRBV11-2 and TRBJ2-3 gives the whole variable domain EAGVAQSPRYKIIEKRQSVAFWCNPISGHATLYWYQQILGQGPKLLIQFQNNGVVDDSQLPKDRFSAERLKGVDSTLKIQPAKLEDSAVYLCASSFMGGGNTDTQYFGPGTRLTVL.

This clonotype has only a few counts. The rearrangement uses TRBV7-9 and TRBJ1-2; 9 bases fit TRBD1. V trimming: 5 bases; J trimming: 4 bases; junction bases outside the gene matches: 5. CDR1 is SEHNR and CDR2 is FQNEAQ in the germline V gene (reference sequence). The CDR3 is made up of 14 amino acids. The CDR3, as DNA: TGTGCCAGCAGCCGGGACAGGGTTATCTATGGCTACACCTTC. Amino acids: CASSRDRVIYGYTF.

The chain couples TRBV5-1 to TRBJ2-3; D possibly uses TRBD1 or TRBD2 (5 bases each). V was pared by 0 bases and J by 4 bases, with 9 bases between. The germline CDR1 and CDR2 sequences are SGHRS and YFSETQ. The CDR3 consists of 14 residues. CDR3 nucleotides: TGCGCCAGCAGCTTGGAAAGGGGAGCAGATACGCAGTATTTT. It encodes CASSLERGADTQYF.

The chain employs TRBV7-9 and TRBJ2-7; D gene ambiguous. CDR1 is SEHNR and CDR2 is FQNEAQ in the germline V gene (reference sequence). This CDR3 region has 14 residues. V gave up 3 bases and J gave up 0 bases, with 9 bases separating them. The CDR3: CASSFGVYSYEQYF. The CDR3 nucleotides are TGTGCCAGCAGCTTCGGAGTTTACTCCTACGAGCAGTACTTC. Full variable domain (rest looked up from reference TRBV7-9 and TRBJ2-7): DTGVSQNPRHKITKRGQNVTFRCDPISEHNRLYWYRQTLGQGPEFLTYFQNEAQLEKSRLLSDRFSAERPKGSFSTLEIQRTEQGDSAMYLCASSFGVYSYEQYFGPGTRLTVT.

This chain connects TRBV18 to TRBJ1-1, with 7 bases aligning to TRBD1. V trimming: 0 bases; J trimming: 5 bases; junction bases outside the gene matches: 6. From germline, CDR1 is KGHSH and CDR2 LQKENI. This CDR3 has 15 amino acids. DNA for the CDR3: TGTGCCAGCTCACCACCGTATCCACAGGGGACTGAAGCTTTCTTT. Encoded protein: CASSPPYPQGTEAFF.

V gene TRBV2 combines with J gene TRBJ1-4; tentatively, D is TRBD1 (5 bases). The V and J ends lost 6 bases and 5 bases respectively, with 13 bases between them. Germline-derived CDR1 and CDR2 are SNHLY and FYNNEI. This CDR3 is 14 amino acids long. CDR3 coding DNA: TGTGCCAGCAGAAAGACAGACTACAATGAAAAACTGTTTTTT. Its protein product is CASRKTDYNEKLFF. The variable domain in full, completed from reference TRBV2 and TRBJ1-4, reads EPEVTQTPSHQVTQMGQEVILRCVPISNHLYFYWYRQILGQKVEFLVSFYNNEISEKSEIFDDQFSVERPDGSNFTLKIRSTKLEDSAMYFCASRKTDYNEKLFFGSGTQLSVL.

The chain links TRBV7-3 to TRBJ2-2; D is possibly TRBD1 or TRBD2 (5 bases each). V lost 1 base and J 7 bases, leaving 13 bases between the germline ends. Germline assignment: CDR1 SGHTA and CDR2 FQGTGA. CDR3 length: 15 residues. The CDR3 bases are TGTGCCAGCAGCTTAAAAGCGGCAGGGAGCGGGGAGCTGTTTTTT. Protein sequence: CASSLKAAGSGELFF.

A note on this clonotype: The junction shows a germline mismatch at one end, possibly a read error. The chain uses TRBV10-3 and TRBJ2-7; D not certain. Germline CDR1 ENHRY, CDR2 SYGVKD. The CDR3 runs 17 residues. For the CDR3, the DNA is TGTGCCATCAGTGAGCCCCACAGAGTTTTGGCGGTCCATGAGCAGGACTTC. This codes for CAISEPHRVLAVHEQDF.

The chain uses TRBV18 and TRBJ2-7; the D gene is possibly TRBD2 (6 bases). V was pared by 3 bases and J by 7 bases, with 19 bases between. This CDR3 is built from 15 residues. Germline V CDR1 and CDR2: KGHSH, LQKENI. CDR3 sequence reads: CASSPQGRYEHEQYF. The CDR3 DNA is TGTGCCAGCTCACCCCAAGGGAGGTATGAACATGAGCAGTACTTC.

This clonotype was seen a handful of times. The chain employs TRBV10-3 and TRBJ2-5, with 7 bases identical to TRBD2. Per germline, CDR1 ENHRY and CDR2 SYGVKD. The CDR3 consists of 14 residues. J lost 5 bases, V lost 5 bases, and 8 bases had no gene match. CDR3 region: CAISRGEAGETQYF. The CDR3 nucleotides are TGTGCCATCAGTCGGGGGGAAGCAGGGGAGACCCAGTACTTC.

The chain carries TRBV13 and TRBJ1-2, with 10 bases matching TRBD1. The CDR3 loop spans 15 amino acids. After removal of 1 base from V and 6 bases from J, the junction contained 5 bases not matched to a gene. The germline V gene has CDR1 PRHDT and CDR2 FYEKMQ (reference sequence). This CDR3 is CASSLVLGQGNGYTF. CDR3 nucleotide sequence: TGTGCCAGCAGCTTAGTCCTGGGACAGGGGAATGGCTACACCTTC.

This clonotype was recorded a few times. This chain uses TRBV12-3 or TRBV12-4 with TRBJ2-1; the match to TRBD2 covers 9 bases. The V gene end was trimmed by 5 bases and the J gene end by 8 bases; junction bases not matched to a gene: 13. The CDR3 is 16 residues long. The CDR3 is CASSPDSSGAIDEQFF. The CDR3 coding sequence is TGTGCCAGCAGTCCCGACTCTAGCGGGGCCATCGATGAGCAGTTCTTC.

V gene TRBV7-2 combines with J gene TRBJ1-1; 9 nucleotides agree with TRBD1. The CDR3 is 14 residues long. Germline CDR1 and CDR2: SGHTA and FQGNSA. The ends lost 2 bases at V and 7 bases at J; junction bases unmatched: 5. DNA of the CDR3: TGTGCCAGCAGCTTACACCGGACAGGGGTTGAAGCTTTCTTT. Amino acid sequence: CASSLHRTGVEAFF.

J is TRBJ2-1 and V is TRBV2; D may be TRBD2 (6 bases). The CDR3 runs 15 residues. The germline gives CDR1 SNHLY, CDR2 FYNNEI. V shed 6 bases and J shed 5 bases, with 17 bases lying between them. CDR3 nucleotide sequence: TGTGCCAGCAGCCGGGGGTTTCCGCTTGACAATGAGCAGTTCTTC. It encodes CASSRGFPLDNEQFF.

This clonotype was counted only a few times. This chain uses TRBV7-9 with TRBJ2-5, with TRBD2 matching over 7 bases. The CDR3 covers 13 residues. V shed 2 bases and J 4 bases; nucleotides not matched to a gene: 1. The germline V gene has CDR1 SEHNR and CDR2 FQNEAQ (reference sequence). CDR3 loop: CASSLSSGETQYF. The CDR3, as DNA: TGTGCCAGCAGCTTATCTAGCGGAGAGACCCAGTACTTC.